Described below is a single T cell receptor beta chain sequence and its context. What it binds is unknown. The sample is drawn from a study of T cell clones after liver transplantation. As for the study in general: A pre-transplant mixed lymphocyte reaction with TCRbeta sequencing defined graft-donor-reactive clones followed in post-transplant blood. Standard immunosuppression, with no induction, continued until 12-24 months after transplant. Overall study findings and caveats: Rather than being deleted, graft donor-reactive T cells may have moved into the graft.

Unstimulated PBMCs were sorted into CD3+CD4+ and CD3+CD8+ populations. Method: immunoSEQ multiplex PCR; TCRdb's copy keeps in-frame clones and lacks some. Among over 60,000 clones listed, about four fifths were seen once. This receptor was obtained from a human donor who received a liver transplant. Here the sequenced sample was CD4+ T cells from blood, taken before liver transplant.

The CDR3 region is CASSVEPNTDTQYF. Here the CDR3 DNA reads TGTGCCAGCAGCGTAGAACCCAACACAGATACGCAGTATTTT. The chain links TRBV9 to TRBJ2-3; D unclear. This CDR3 comprises 14 residues. The germline gives CDR1 SGDLS, CDR2 YYNGEE. With 0 bases removed from V and 2 bases from J, the gap between germline ends came to 7 bases. Full variable domain (outside the CDR3, taken from reference TRBV9 and TRBJ2-3): DSGVTQTPKHLITATGQRVTLRCSPRSGDLSVYWYQQSLDQGLQFLIQYYNGEERAKGNILERFSAQQFPDLHSELNLSSLELGDSALYFCASSVEPNTDTQYFGPGTRLTVL.